This T cell receptor beta chain was captured by sequencing in a study of T cells in Graves' hyperthyroidism and ophthalmopathy. The CDR3 length is 14 residues. Trimming shortened V by 8 bases and J by 1 base, and 13 bases separated the two germline ends. Using RNA transcripts as the source, TCR beta CDR3 regions were amplified. HTBI primers were employed in a first-round RT-PCR of the TCR CDR3. One entry per CDR3 protein results from TCRdb running MiXCR on the multiplex PCR reads. The sample includes roughly 350,000 distinct CDR3 sequences, approximately 13% of them seen just once. Uncontrolled infection, other autoimmune disease, pregnancy or lactation excluded patients.

This sequence joins TRBV12-3 or TRBV12-4 and TRBJ2-3; unclear D gene. This sequence was found in a woman aged 40 to 50 with Graves' ophthalmopathy. Sequenced material: blood. This chain's CDR3 is CASGVSTGTDTQYF. CDR3 nucleotide sequence: TGTGCCAGCGGGGTTAGTACTGGCACAGATACGCAGTATTTT.